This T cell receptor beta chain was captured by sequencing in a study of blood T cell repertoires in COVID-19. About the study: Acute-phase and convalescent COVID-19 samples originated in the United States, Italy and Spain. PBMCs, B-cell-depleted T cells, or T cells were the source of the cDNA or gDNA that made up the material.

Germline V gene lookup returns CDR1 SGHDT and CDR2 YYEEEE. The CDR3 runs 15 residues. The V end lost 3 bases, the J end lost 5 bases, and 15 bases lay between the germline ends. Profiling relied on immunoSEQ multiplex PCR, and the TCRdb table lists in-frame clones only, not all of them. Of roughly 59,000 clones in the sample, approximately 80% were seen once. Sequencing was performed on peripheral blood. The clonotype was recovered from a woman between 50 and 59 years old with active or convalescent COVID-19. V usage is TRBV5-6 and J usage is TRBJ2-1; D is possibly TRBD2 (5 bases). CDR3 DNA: TGTGCCAGCAGCTCGAGATGGACTCTGAACAATGAGCAGTTCTTC. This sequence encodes CASSSRWTLNNEQFF.